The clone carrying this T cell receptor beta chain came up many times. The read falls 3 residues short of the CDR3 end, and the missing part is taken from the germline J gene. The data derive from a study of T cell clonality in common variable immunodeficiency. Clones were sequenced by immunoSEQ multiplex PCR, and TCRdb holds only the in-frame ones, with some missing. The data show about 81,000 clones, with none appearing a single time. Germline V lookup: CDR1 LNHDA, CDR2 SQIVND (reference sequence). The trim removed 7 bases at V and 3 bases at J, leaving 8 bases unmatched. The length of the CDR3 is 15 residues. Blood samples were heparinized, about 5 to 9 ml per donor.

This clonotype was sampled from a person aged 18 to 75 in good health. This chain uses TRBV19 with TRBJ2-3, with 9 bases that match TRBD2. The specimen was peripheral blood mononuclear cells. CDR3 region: CASNLGLADTDTQYF. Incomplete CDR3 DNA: TGTGCCAGTAACCTGGGACTAGCCGATACAGATACG.